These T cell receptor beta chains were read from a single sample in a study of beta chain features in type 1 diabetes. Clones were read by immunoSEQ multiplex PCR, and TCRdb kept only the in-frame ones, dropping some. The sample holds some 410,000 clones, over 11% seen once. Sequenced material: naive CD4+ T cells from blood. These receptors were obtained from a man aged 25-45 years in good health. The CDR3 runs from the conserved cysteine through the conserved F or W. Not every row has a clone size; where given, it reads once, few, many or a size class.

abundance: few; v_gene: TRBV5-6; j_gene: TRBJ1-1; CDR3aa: CASLGGPMNTEAFF
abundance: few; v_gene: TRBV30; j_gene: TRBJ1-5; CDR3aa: CAWRPNRGQPQHF
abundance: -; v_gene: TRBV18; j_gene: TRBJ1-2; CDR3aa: CASSPQDQYGYTF
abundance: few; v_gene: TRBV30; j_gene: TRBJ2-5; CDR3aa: CAWTGSGETQYF
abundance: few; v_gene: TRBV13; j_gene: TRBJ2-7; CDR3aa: CASRTSGAPGEQYF
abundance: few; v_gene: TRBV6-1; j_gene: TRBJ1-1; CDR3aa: CASPKQGLDTEAFF
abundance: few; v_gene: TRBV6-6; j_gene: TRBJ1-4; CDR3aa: CASSYIGQELFF
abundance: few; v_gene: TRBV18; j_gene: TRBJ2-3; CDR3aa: CASSPIATDTQYF
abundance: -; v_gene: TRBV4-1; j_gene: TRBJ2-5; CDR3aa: CASSHSAQQETQYF
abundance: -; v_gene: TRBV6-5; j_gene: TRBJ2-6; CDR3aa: CASSYGRTGANVLTF
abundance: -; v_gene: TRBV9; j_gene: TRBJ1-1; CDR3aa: CASSVGIGTEAFF